This is a list of T cell receptor beta chains from one sample in a study of blood T cell repertoires in COVID-19. Measured with immunoSEQ multiplex PCR; TCRdb has only the in-frame clones, and not every one. The repertoire holds about 130,000 clones, with approximately 80% as singletons. Sequencing was done on a sample of peripheral blood. The source is a woman between 50 and 59 years old with acute or convalescent COVID-19. Both conserved end residues are part of each CDR3. Each record gives: D gene, CDR3 length, clone size, V gene, J gene, CDR3 protein, CDR3 DNA. The D gene is left open where the match is weak. Clone size is not always given. Where it is, it says once, few, many or a class for expanded clones.

-	14	-	TRBV11-2	TRBJ2-7	CASSPWTGPYEQYF	TGTGCCAGCAGCCCGTGGACTGGCCCCTACGAGCAGTACTTC
-	14	-	TRBV28	TRBJ1-1	CASSFRVAGTEAFF	TGTGCCAGCAGTTTTAGGGTGGCGGGGACTGAAGCTTTCTTT
-	12	-	TRBV6-6	TRBJ1-4	CATRDNNEKLFF	TGTGCCACACGGGACAATAATGAAAAACTGTTTTTT
-	14	-	TRBV3-1/TRBV3-2	TRBJ2-5	CASSGGLIQETQYF	TGTGCCAGCAGCGGTGGACTAATCCAAGAGACCCAGTACTTC
TRBD1	17	-	TRBV18	TRBJ1-2	CASSISGTGVHNYGYTF	TGTGCCAGCTCAATATCCGGGACAGGGGTGCATAACTATGGCTACACCTTC
TRBD1	14	-	TRBV18	TRBJ1-2	CASSQQGVGYGYTF	TGTGCCAGCTCGCAACAGGGGGTCGGCTATGGCTACACCTTC
TRBD1	17	-	TRBV12-5	TRBJ1-5	CASGLVLDRVGNQPQHF	TGTGCTAGTGGTTTGGTACTGGACAGGGTGGGCAATCAGCCCCAGCATTTT
-	14	-	TRBV6-5	TRBJ2-7	CASGVSSGAYEQYF	TGTGCCAGCGGCGTTTCATCAGGGGCCTACGAGCAGTACTTC
-	14	-	TRBV3-1/TRBV3-2	TRBJ1-1	CASISLGGNTEAFF	TGTGCCAGCATTTCTCTCGGGGGTAACACTGAAGCTTTCTTT
TRBD1	18	-	TRBV24-1	TRBJ2-6	CATSDFRDSSSGANVLTF	TGTGCCACCAGTGATTTCCGGGACAGCAGCTCTGGGGCCAACGTCCTGACTTTC
-	13	-	TRBV6-1	TRBJ2-7	CASSDPGTYEQYF	TGTGCCAGCAGTGACCCAGGGACCTACGAGCAGTACTTC
TRBD1	18	-	TRBV19	TRBJ1-1	CASSPLLGATGENTEAFF	TGTGCCAGTAGTCCCCTCTTAGGAGCGACAGGGGAGAACACTGAAGCTTTCTTT
-	13	-	TRBV25-1	TRBJ1-2	CASSDPLDYGYTF	TGTGCCAGCAGTGACCCACTAGATTATGGCTACACCTTC
-	14	-	TRBV6-4	TRBJ1-2	CASSDSDSVGGYTF	TGTGCCAGCAGTGACTCTGACAGTGTGGGTGGCTACACCTTC
TRBD2	15	-	TRBV25-1	TRBJ2-7	CASSESLGGAYEQYF	TGTGCCAGCAGTGAATCCCTCGGGGGGGCCTACGAGCAGTACTTC
-	14	few	TRBV5-4	TRBJ1-2	CASSYPQAQGGYTF	TGTGCCAGCAGCTATCCCCAGGCTCAGGGTGGCTACACCTTC
TRBD1	14	-	TRBV30	TRBJ2-7	CAWSVRTGGEGQYF	TGTGCCTGGAGTGTTCGTACAGGGGGCGAGGGGCAGTACTTC
TRBD1	14	-	TRBV27	TRBJ1-5	CASASTGGNQPQHF	TGTGCCAGCGCTTCGACAGGGGGCAATCAGCCCCAGCATTTT
-	15	-	TRBV9	TRBJ1-6	CASSRDTSYNSPLHF	TGTGCCAGCAGCCGGGACACCTCCTATAATTCACCCCTCCACTTT
-	15	-	TRBV4-1	TRBJ1-2	CASSQDEMMMRGYTF	TGCGCCAGCAGCCAAGATGAAATGATGATGCGGGGCTACACCTTC
-	14	few	TRBV5-1	TRBJ2-2	CASSLLQGTGELFF	TGCGCCAGCAGCCTCCTACAGGGTACCGGGGAGCTGTTTTTT
TRBD2	18	-	TRBV6-2/TRBV6-3	TRBJ2-6	CASSLAGGSFSGANVLTF	TGTGCCAGCAGTTTAGCGGGGGGCTCCTTCTCTGGGGCCAACGTCCTGACTTTC
-	11	-	TRBV30	TRBJ2-1	CAWSFGDEQFF	TGTGCCTGGAGTTTCGGGGATGAGCAGTTCTTC
-	15	few	TRBV4-2	TRBJ2-3	CASSQLQASTDTQYF	TGTGCCAGCAGCCAACTACAGGCGTCAACAGATACGCAGTATTTT